The rows below give T cell receptor beta chains drawn from one sample of a study of early T cells in non-severe SARS-CoV-2 infection. TCRdb reanalysed the 5' RACE reads using MiXCR and keeps one entry per CDR3 protein. This repertoire shows about 80,000 distinct CDR3 sequences, roughly 13% found once; its top ten account for 0.95% to 1.3%. The sequenced sample was whole blood. Source of these receptors: an adult who was a healthcare worker with PCR-confirmed SARS-CoV-2 infection or an uninfected control (not recorded which). Both conserved end residues are part of each CDR3. Fields, in order: clone size, J gene, D gene, V gene, CDR3 protein, CDR3 DNA. D genes are given only for firm matches. Clone size is given for some rows only: seen once, a few or many times, or a class if the clone is expanded.

clone_size: many
j_call: TRBJ2-3
d_call: TRBD1
v_call: TRBV28
cdr3_aa: CASSSAGTGGKDTQYF
cdr3_nt: TGTGCCAGCAGTTCCGCCGGGACAGGGGGCAAAGATACGCAGTATTTT

clone_size: -
j_call: TRBJ2-7
d_call: TRBD2
v_call: TRBV2
cdr3_aa: CASRLAGGPGEQYF
cdr3_nt: TGTGCCAGCAGGCTAGCGGGAGGGCCTGGGGAGCAGTACTTC

clone_size: few
j_call: TRBJ2-7
d_call: -
v_call: TRBV6-2/TRBV6-3
cdr3_aa: CASSYLQGGAYEQYF
cdr3_nt: TGTGCCAGCAGTTACCTCCAAGGGGGGGCCTACGAGCAGTACTTC

clone_size: -
j_call: TRBJ2-7
d_call: -
v_call: TRBV11-2
cdr3_aa: CASSSLNSYEQYF
cdr3_nt: TGTGCCAGCAGCTCCCTCAACTCCTACGAGCAGTACTTC

clone_size: -
j_call: TRBJ2-3
d_call: TRBD2
v_call: TRBV3-1
cdr3_aa: CASSQPSGGSTDTQYF
cdr3_nt: TGTGCCAGCAGCCAACCGAGCGGGGGTAGCACAGATACGCAGTATTTT

clone_size: few
j_call: TRBJ1-4
d_call: -
v_call: TRBV19
cdr3_aa: CASTDRSDNEKLFF
cdr3_nt: TGTGCCAGTACTGACAGGTCGGATAATGAAAAACTGTTTTTT

clone_size: many
j_call: TRBJ1-3
d_call: -
v_call: TRBV30
cdr3_aa: CAGARDGGGNTIYF
cdr3_nt: TGTGCCGGCGCCCGGGACGGCGGTGGAAACACCATATATTTT

clone_size: few
j_call: TRBJ2-1
d_call: -
v_call: TRBV20-1
cdr3_aa: CSARGLSEYNEQFF
cdr3_nt: TGCAGTGCTAGGGGCCTTTCCGAGTACAATGAGCAGTTCTTC

clone_size: few
j_call: TRBJ2-2
d_call: -
v_call: TRBV2
cdr3_aa: CASSPFGGGNTGELFF
cdr3_nt: TGTGCCAGCAGTCCCTTCGGGGGAGGGAACACCGGGGAGCTGTTTTTT

clone_size: many
j_call: TRBJ2-1
d_call: TRBD2
v_call: TRBV29-1
cdr3_aa: CSVEGSGISYNEQFF
cdr3_nt: TGCAGCGTTGAAGGGAGCGGGATCTCCTACAATGAGCAGTTCTTC

clone_size: -
j_call: TRBJ2-1
d_call: -
v_call: TRBV6-1
cdr3_aa: CASSVDSYNEQFF
cdr3_nt: TGTGCCAGCAGTGTGGACTCCTACAATGAGCAGTTCTTC

clone_size: -
j_call: TRBJ2-7
d_call: TRBD1
v_call: TRBV2
cdr3_aa: CASRTGTGLSSYEQYF
cdr3_nt: TGTGCCAGCAGAACCGGGACAGGTTTGAGCTCCTACGAGCAGTACTTC

clone_size: -
j_call: TRBJ2-7
d_call: -
v_call: TRBV28
cdr3_aa: CASSRYEQYF
cdr3_nt: TGTGCCAGCAGTCGCTACGAGCAGTACTTC

clone_size: few
j_call: TRBJ2-1
d_call: TRBD2
v_call: TRBV6-1
cdr3_aa: CASSEAGLASYNEQFF
cdr3_nt: TGTGCCAGCAGTGAAGCGGGACTAGCATCCTACAATGAGCAGTTCTTC

clone_size: many
j_call: TRBJ2-2
d_call: -
v_call: TRBV11-2
cdr3_aa: CASSSRRELFF
cdr3_nt: TGTGCCAGCAGCTCGAGGCGGGAGCTGTTTTTT

clone_size: few
j_call: TRBJ1-3
d_call: -
v_call: TRBV30
cdr3_aa: CAWSPDNSGNTIYF
cdr3_nt: TGTGCCTGGAGTCCCGACAACTCTGGAAACACCATATATTTT

clone_size: -
j_call: TRBJ1-1
d_call: TRBD1
v_call: TRBV10-1
cdr3_aa: CASSEFQGAPNTEAFF
cdr3_nt: TGCGCCAGCAGTGAGTTTCAGGGGGCACCGAACACTGAAGCTTTCTTT

clone_size: many
j_call: TRBJ2-1
d_call: TRBD2
v_call: TRBV28
cdr3_aa: CASSLFGTSGSNEQFF
cdr3_nt: TGTGCCAGCAGTCTTTTTGGGACTAGCGGGAGCAATGAGCAGTTCTTC

clone_size: -
j_call: TRBJ2-1
d_call: TRBD2
v_call: TRBV6-1
cdr3_aa: CASSEEAGGHNEQFF
cdr3_nt: TGTGCCAGCAGTGAAGAGGCGGGAGGGCACAATGAGCAGTTCTTC

clone_size: -
j_call: TRBJ1-5
d_call: -
v_call: TRBV19
cdr3_aa: CASSIFRELHF
cdr3_nt: TGTGCCAGTAGTATTTTCAGGGAATTGCATTTT

clone_size: -
j_call: TRBJ2-4
d_call: TRBD2
v_call: TRBV6-2/TRBV6-3
cdr3_aa: CASSYPLADQAKNIQYF
cdr3_nt: TGTGCCAGCAGTTACCCACTAGCGGACCAAGCCAAAAACATTCAGTACTTC

clone_size: many
j_call: TRBJ2-6
d_call: -
v_call: TRBV12-3/TRBV12-4
cdr3_aa: CASSLEAGNGANVLTF
cdr3_nt: TGTGCCAGCAGTTTAGAGGCGGGGAACGGGGCCAACGTCCTGACTTTC